This T cell receptor beta chain comes out of a study of cytotoxic CD8 clonotypes in ibrutinib-treated CLL. Turning to the study itself: IGHV unmutated roughly 18; relapsed/refractory 11; treatment-naive more than 14. With a range of 6 to 36, the median treatment time before response samples were taken was more than 10 months. Sample averages reached 250,000 or so productive templates and some 94,000 productive rearrangements. Findings and limits, study-wide: Upon ibrutinib response clonality rose, and upon progression it fell back toward baseline.

Clones were sequenced by immunoSEQ multiplex PCR, and TCRdb holds only the in-frame ones, with some missing. The top ten clones hold 15% to 17% of a sample with around 250,000 clones, 60% to 75% of them seen once. The length of the CDR3 is 14 residues. Germline V gene lookup returns CDR1 LNHNV and CDR2 YYDKDF (reference sequence). V was clipped by 4 bases and J by 4 bases; unmatched bases: 5. This clone appeared a few times. Its antigen is unknown. This receptor was taken from a human donor with chronic lymphocytic leukemia. Material: PBMCs, obtained after 24 months of ibrutinib treatment. The chain carries TRBV15 and TRBJ2-3, with 7 bases matching TRBD1. CDR3 protein: CATSTRTGADTQYF. The CDR3 region has the DNA TGTGCCACCAGCACCAGGACAGGTGCAGATACGCAGTATTTT.